Shown below are 10 T cell receptor beta chains from a single sample sequenced in a study of T cells in localized non-small cell lung cancer. TCRdb's table, derived via immunoSEQ multiplex PCR, lists solely in-frame clones and lacks some. Among tens of thousands of clones listed, over 75% were seen once. The sample here was peripheral blood, taken before any cancer treatment. These receptors were obtained from a male donor older than 55 with stage III lung adenocarcinoma.

The gene calls are TRBV30 and TRBJ1-2; D is unresolved. V gave up 2 bases and J gave up 8 bases, with 6 bases separating them. Per germline, CDR1 GTSNPN and CDR2 SVGIG (reference sequence). The CDR3 covers 10 residues. CDR3 region: CAWSREGYTF. The CDR3 DNA reads as TGTGCCTGGAGTAGGGAGGGCTACACCTTC.

The chain is built from TRBV19 and TRBJ2-2, with D perhaps matching TRBD1 (5 bases). Per the germline V gene, CDR1 is LNHDA and CDR2 is SQIVND (reference sequence). The V gene lost 8 bases and the J gene lost 0 bases, with 10 bases spanning the gap. The CDR3 has 14 residues. The chain's CDR3 is CASSDITNTGELFF. The CDR3 DNA sequence: TGTGCCAGTTCGGACATAACGAACACCGGGGAGCTGTTTTTT.

V usage is TRBV15 and J usage is TRBJ2-1; TRBD2 matches at 8 bases. The CDR3 sequence is 17 residues long. Germline assignment: CDR1 LNHNV and CDR2 YYDKDF (reference sequence). The V segment lost 0 bases and the J segment 4 bases; nucleotides outside the gene matches: 8. CDR3 amino acids: CATSRERWRGAYNEQFF. For the CDR3, the DNA is TGTGCCACCAGCAGAGAACGGTGGCGGGGGGCTTACAATGAGCAGTTCTTC.

The table lists this clone with a count of one. The chain employs TRBV6-5 and TRBJ1-4; TRBD1 matches 8 bases. V lost 5 bases and J lost 3; bases outside the gene matches: 2. The germline V gene has CDR1 MNHEY and CDR2 SVGAGI. The CDR3 consists of 14 residues. CDR3 nucleotides: TGTGCCAGCAGTGCAGGGGGCCCTAATGAAAAACTGTTTTTT. Translating gives CASSAGGPNEKLFF.

Points on this clone: One end of the junction varies from germline; a read error may be responsible. The V call is TRBV30, the J call TRBJ1-5, with D perhaps matching TRBD1 (5 bases). The CDR3 spans 14 residues. Germline V gives CDR1 GTSNPN, CDR2 SVGIG (reference sequence). The CDR3 coding sequence is TGTGCCTGGAGTGTACCCGGGGCCGACCAGCACCAGCATTTT. Amino acid sequence: CAWSVPGADQHQHF. Together with reference TRBV30 and TRBJ1-5, the CDR3 gives the full variable domain: SQTIHQWPATLVQPVGSPLSLECTVEGTSNPNLYWYRQAAGRGLQLLFYSVGIGQISSEVPQNLSASRPQDRQFILSSKKLLLSDSGFYLCAWSVPGADQHQHFGDGTRLSIL.

This chain joins TRBV28 and TRBJ1-2, with D possibly being TRBD1 (5 bases). CDR3 size: 14 residues. Trimming stripped 6 bases from V and 4 bases from J, with 15 bases between. Germline CDR1 reads MDHEN; CDR2 reads SYDVKM. The DNA of the CDR3 is TGTGCCAGCAGGGTCCAGGGAAGCGGCTATGGCTACACCTTC. The encoded protein is CASRVQGSGYGYTF.

This clone occurred a few times. This chain joins TRBV4-2 and TRBJ1-1, with D unresolved. The CDR3 is 16 amino acids. CDR1 is LGHNA, CDR2 YNFKEQ, per germline. Trimming removed 4 bases at V and 1 base at J, with 16 bases between. The CDR3 DNA sequence: TGTGCCAGCAGCCTTACCCCGGGCATGGCGAACACTGAAGCTTTCTTT. It is translated as CASSLTPGMANTEAFF.

CDR3 loop: CASGLDGQGAFTGELFF. As DNA, the CDR3 is TGTGCTAGTGGTTTGGACGGACAGGGGGCGTTCACCGGGGAGCTGTTTTTT. The chain couples TRBV12-5 to TRBJ2-2; 11 bases align to TRBD1. J was trimmed by 4 bases and V by 1 base; bases with no gene match: 5. Germline lookup yields CDR1 LGHNT and CDR2 FRNRAP. This CDR3 has 17 residues. Combining the CDR3 with reference TRBV12-5 and TRBJ2-2 gives the whole variable domain DARVTQTPRHKVTEMGQEVTMRCQPILGHNTVFWYRQTMMQGLELLAYFRNRAPLDDSGMPKDRFSAEMPDATLATLKIQPSEPRDSAVYFCASGLDGQGAFTGELFFGEGSRLTVL.

The DNA of the CDR3 is TGTGCCAGCAGCACCGAAGGGGGGGCGGGTGAAAAACTGTTTTTT. Translated: CASSTEGGAGEKLFF. The J gene is TRBJ1-4, the V gene TRBV5-4, with D tentatively TRBD1 (6 bases). Germline V gene data show CDR1 as SGHNT and CDR2 as YYREEE (reference sequence). V lost 4 bases and J 7 bases, leaving 17 bases between the germline ends. This CDR3 contains 15 residues.

The J gene is TRBJ1-4, the V gene TRBV28, with D perhaps matching TRBD1 (6 bases). The CDR3 loop spans 15 amino acids. The germline V gene encodes CDR1 MDHEN and CDR2 SYDVKM. V was shortened by 7 bases and J by 3 bases, with 15 bases between the two germline ends. The DNA for the CDR3 is TGTGCCAGCACCGAAGGGGGTTTTGCTAATGAAAAACTGTTTTTT. It specifies CASTEGGFANEKLFF. Full variable domain (missing parts from reference TRBV28 and TRBJ1-4): DVKVTQSSRYLVKRTGEKVFLECVQDMDHENMFWYRQDPGLGLRLIYFSYDVKMKEKGDIPEGYSVSREKKERFSLILESASTNQTSMYLCASTEGGFANEKLFFGSGTQLSVL.